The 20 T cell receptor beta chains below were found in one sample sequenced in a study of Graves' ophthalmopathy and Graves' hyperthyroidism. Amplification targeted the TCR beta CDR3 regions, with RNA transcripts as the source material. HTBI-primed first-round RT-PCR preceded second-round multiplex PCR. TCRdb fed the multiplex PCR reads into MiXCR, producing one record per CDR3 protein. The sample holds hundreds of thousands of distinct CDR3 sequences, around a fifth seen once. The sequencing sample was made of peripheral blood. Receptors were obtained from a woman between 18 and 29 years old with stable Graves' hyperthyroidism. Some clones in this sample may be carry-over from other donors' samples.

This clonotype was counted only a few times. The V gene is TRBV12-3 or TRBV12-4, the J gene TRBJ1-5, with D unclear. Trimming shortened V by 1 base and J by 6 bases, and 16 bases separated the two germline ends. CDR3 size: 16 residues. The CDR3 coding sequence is TGTGCCAGCAGTTTAGTATCTGGTCAGGCTGCTCAGCCCCAGCATTTT. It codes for CASSLVSGQAAQPQHF.

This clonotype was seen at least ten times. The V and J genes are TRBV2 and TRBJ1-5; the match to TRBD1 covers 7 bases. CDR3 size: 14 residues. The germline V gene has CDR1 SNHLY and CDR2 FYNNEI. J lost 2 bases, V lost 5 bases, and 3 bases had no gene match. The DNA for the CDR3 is TGTGCCAGCAGTCTGACAGGGCGCAATCAGCCCCAGCATTTT. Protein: CASSLTGRNQPQHF. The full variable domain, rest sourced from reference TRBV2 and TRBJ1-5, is EPEVTQTPSHQVTQMGQEVILRCVPISNHLYFYWYRQILGQKVEFLVSFYNNEISEKSEIFDDQFSVERPDGSNFTLKIRSTKLEDSAMYFCASSLTGRNQPQHFGDGTRLSIL.

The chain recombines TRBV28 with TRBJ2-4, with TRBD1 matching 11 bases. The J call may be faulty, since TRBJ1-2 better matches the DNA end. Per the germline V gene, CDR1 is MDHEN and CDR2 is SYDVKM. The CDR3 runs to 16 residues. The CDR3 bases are TGTGCCAGCAACCCGCCGGGGACAGGGGGAACCTATGGCTACACCTTC. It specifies CASNPPGTGGTYGYTF.

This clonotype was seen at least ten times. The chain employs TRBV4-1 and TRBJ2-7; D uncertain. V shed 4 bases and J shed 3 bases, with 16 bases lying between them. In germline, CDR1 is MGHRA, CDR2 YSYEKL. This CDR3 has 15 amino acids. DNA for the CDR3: TGCGCCAGCAGCCTTGGATATATGGGTAGCTACGAGCAGTACTTC. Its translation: CASSLGYMGSYEQYF.

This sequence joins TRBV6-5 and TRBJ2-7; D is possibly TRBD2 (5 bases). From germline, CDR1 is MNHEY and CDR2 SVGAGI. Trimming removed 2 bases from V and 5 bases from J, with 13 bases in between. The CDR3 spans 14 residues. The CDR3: CASSYTLGSDEQYF. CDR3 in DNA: TGTGCCAGCAGTTACACCCTAGGGAGTGACGAGCAGTACTTC.

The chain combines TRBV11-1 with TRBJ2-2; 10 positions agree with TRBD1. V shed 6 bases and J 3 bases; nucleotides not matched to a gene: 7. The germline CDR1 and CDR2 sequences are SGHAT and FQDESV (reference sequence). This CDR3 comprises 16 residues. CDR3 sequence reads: CASRPGTGAYTGELFF. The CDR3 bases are TGTGCCAGCAGACCCGGGACAGGGGCCTACACCGGGGAGCTGTTTTTT.

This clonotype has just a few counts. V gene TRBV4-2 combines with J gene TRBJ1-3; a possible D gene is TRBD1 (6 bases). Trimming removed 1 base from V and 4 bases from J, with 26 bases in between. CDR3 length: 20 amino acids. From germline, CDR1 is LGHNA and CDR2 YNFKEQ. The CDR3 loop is CASSQVAGPGWTRGGNTIYF. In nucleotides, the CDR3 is TGTGCCAGCAGCCAAGTAGCCGGGCCGGGATGGACAAGGGGGGGAAACACCATATATTTT.

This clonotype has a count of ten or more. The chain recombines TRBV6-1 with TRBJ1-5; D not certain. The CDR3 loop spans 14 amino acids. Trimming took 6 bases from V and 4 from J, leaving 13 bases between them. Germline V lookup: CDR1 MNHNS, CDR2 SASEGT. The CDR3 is CASSPLLGNQPQHF. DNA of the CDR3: TGTGCCAGCAGCCCCCTTCTGGGTAATCAGCCCCAGCATTTT.

The DNA of the CDR3 is TGTGCCAGCAGTTTATCCCCAGGGGGCAATCAGCCCCAGCATTTT. Its translation is CASSLSPGGNQPQHF. The rearrangement joins TRBV28 to TRBJ1-5; D is perhaps TRBD1 (6 bases). Between the trimmed V and J ends, which lost 1 base and 2 bases, there was a span of 9 bases. The CDR3 is 15 amino acids. Germline lookup yields CDR1 MDHEN and CDR2 SYDVKM.

CDR3 sequence: CASRPGQVATNEKLFF. CDR3 in DNA: TGTGCCAGCAGACCTGGACAGGTAGCAACTAATGAAAAACTGTTTTTT. The chain couples TRBV12-3 or TRBV12-4 to TRBJ1-4, with 7 positions matching TRBD1. J gave up 0 bases and V 6 bases, and 7 bases lay outside the gene matches. The CDR3 is 16 amino acids.

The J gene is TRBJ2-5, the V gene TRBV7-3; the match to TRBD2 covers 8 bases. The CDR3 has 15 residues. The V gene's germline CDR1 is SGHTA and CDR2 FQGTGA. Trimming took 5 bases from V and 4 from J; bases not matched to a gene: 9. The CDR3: CASSQASGRSETQYF. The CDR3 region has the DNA TGTGCCAGCAGCCAAGCCAGCGGGAGATCAGAGACCCAGTACTTC.

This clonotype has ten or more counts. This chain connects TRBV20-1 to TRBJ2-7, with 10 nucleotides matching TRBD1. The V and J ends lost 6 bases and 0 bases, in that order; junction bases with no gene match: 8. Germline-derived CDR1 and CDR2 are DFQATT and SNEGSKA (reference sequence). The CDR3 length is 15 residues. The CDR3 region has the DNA TGCAGTGCCCCGCCCGGGACAGGGGACTCCTACGAGCAGTACTTC. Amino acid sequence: CSAPPGTGDSYEQYF.

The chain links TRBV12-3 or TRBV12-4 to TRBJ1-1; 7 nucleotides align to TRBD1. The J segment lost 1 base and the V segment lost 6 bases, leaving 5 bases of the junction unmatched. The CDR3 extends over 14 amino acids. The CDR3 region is CASRRDSSNTEAFF. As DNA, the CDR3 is TGTGCCAGCAGGAGGGACAGCTCGAACACTGAAGCTTTCTTT.

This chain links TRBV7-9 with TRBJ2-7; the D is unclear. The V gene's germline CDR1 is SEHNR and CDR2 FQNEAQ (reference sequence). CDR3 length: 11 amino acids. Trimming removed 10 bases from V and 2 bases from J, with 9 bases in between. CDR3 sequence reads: CATTEAYEQYF. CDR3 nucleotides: TGTGCCACCACAGAGGCCTACGAGCAGTACTTC.

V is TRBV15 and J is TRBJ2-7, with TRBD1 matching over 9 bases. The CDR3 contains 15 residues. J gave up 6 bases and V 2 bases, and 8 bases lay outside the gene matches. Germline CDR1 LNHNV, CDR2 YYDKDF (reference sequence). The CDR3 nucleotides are TGTGCCACCAGCAGATCTCGGGACAGGGCTTCCGAGCAGTACTTC. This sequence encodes CATSRSRDRASEQYF.

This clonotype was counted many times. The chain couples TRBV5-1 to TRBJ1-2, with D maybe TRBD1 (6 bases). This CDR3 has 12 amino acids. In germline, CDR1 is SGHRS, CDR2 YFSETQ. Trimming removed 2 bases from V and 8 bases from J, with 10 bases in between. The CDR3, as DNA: TGCGCCAGCAGCTTAACACAGGGAGGCTACACCTTC. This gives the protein CASSLTQGGYTF. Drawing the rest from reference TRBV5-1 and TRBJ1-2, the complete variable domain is KAGVTQTPRYLIKTRGQQVTLSCSPISGHRSVSWYQQTPGQGLQFLFEYFSETQRNKGNFPGRFSGRQFSNSRSEMNVSTLELGDSALYLCASSLTQGGYTFGSGTRLTVV.

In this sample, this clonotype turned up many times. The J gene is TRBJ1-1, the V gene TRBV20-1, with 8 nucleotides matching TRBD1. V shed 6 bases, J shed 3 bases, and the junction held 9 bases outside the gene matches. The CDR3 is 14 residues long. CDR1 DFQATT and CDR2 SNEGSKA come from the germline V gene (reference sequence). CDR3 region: CSATAGQGHTEAFF. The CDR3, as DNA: TGCAGTGCAACGGCCGGACAGGGCCACACTGAAGCTTTCTTT.

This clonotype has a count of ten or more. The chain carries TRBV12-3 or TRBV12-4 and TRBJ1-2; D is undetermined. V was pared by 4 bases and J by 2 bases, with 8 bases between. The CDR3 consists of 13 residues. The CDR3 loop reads CASSSSVNYGYTF. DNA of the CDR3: TGTGCCAGCAGTTCGAGCGTGAACTATGGCTACACCTTC.

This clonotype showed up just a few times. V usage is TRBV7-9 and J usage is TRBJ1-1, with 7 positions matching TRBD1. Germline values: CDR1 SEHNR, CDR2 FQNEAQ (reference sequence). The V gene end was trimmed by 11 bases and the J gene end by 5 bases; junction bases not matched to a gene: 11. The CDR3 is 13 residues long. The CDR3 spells CALQGGMRTEAFF. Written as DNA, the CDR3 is TGTGCCCTTCAGGGGGGGATGAGGACTGAAGCTTTCTTT.

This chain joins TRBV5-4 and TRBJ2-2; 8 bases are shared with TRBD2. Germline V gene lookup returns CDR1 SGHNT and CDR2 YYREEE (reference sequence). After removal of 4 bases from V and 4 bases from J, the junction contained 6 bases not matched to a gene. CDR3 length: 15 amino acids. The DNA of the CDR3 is TGTGCCAGCAGCCCCGGGAGGGGGGCCACCGGGGAGCTGTTTTTT. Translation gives CASSPGRGATGELFF.